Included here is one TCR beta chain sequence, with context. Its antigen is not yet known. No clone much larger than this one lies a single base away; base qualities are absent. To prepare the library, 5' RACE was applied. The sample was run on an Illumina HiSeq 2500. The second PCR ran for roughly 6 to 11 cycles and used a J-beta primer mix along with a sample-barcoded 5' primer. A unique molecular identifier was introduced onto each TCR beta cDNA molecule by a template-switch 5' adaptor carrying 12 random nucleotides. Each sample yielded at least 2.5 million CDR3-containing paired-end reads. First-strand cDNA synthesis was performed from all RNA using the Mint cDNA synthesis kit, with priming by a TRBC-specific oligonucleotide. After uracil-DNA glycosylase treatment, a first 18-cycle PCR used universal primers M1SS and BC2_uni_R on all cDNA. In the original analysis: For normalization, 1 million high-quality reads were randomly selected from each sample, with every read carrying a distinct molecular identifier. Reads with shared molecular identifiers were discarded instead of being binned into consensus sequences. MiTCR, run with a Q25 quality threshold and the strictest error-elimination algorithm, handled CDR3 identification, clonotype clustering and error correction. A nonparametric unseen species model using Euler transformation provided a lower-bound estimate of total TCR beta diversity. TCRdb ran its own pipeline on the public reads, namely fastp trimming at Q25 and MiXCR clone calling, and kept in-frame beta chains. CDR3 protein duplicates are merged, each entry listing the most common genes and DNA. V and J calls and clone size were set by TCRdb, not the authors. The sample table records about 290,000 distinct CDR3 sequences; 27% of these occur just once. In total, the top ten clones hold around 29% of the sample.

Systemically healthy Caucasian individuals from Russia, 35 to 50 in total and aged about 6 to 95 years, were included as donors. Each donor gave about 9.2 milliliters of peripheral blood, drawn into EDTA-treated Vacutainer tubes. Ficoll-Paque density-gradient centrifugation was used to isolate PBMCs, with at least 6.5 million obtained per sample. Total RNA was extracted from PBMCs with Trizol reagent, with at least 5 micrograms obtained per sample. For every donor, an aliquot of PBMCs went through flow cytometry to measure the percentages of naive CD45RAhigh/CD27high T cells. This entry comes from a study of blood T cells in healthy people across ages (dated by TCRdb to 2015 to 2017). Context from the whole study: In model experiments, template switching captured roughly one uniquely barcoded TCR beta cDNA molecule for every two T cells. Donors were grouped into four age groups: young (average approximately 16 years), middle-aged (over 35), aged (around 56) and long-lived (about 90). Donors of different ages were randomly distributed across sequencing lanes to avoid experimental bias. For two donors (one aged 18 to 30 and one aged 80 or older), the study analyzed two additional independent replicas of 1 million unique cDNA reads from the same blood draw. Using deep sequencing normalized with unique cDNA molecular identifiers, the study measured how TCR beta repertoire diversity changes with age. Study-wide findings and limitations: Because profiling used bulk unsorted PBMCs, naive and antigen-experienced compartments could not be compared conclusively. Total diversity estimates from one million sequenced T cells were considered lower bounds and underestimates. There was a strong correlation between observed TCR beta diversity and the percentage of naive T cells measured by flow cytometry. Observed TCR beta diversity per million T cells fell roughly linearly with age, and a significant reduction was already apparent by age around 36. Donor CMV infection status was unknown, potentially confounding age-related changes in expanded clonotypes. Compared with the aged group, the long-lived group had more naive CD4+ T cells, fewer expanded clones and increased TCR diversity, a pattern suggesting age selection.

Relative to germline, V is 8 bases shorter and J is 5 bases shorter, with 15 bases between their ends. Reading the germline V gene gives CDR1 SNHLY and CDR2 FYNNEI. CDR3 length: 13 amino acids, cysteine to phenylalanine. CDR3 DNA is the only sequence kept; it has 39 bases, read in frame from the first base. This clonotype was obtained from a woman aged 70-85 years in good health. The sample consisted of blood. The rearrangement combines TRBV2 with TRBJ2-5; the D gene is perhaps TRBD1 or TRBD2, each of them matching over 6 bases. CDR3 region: CASGTPGVETQYF. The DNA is TGTGCCAGCGGGACTCCAGGGGTGGAGACCCAGTACTTC.